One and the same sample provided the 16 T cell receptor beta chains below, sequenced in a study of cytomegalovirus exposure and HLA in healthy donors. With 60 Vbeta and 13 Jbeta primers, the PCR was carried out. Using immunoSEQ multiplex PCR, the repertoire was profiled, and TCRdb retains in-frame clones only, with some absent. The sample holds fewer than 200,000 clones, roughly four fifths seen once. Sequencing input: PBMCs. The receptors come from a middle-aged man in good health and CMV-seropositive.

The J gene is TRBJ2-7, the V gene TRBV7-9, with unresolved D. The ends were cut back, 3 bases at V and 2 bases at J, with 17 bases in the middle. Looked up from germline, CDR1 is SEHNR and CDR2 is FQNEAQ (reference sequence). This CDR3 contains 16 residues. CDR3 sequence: CASSLIRSSYAYEQYF. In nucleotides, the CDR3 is TGTGCCAGCAGCTTGATACGATCTTCCTACGCCTACGAGCAGTACTTC.

The CDR3 loop reads CASTYGGQETQYF. The CDR3 nucleotides are TGCGCCAGCACCTACGGGGGTCAAGAGACCCAGTACTTC. The chain couples TRBV5-1 to TRBJ2-5; D may be TRBD2 (6 bases). CDR3 length: 13 residues. Trimming cost V 6 bases and J 2 bases, with 11 bases left between them. The germline gives CDR1 SGHRS, CDR2 YFSETQ.

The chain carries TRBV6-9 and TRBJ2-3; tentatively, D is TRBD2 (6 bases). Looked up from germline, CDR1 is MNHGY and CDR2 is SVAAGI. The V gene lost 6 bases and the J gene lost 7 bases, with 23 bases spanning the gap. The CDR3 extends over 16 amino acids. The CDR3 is CASRWEDSTPSNTQYF. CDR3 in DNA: TGTGCCAGCAGGTGGGAGGACTCGACCCCTTCAAATACGCAGTATTTT.

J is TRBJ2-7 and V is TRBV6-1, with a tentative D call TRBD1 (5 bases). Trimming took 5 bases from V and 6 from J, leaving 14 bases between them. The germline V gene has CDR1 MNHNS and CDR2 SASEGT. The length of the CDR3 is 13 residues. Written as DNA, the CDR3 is TGTGCCAGCAGTTCGTACAGGCAAGGCGAGCAGTACTTC. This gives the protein CASSSYRQGEQYF.

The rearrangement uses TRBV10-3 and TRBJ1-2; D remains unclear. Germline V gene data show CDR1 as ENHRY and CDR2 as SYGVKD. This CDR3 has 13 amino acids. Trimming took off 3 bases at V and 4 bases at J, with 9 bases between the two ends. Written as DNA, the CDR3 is TGTGCCATCAGTGAAGAGGGCCCCTATGGCTACACCTTC. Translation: CAISEEGPYGYTF.

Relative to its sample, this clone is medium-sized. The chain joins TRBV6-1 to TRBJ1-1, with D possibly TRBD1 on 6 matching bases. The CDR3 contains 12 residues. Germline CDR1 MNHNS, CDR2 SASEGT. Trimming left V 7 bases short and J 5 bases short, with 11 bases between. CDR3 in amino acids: CASTPGATEAFF. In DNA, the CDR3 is TGTGCCAGCACCCCAGGGGCGACTGAAGCTTTCTTT.

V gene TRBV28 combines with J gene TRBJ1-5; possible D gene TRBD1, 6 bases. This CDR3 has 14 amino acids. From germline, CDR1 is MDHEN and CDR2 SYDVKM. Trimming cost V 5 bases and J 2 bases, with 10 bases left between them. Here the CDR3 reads CASSRTARNQPQHF. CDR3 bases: TGTGCCAGCAGTAGGACAGCCCGCAATCAGCCCCAGCATTTT.

Here the CDR3 DNA reads TGTGCCAGCAGCGGCTCGACTGGTATCACAGATACGCAGTATTTT. This translates into CASSGSTGITDTQYF. The J gene is TRBJ2-3, the V gene TRBV11-3, with no clear D. In germline, CDR1 is SGHNT, CDR2 YENEEA. The V end was cut by 5 bases, the J end by 2 bases, with 14 bases between. There are 15 residues in the CDR3.

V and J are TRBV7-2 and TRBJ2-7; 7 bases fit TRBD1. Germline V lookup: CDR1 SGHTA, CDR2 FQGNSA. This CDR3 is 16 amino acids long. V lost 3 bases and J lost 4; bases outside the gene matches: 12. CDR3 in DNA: TGTGCCAGCAGCTTTATTCCGGGACAGAGGGGTTACGAGCAGTACTTC. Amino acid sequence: CASSFIPGQRGYEQYF.

CDR3 DNA: TGTGCCAGCAGCCCCTGGCTAGCGGGAGGCCCTGACAATGAGCAGTTCTTC. Residues: CASSPWLAGGPDNEQFF. The chain employs TRBV7-2 and TRBJ2-1, with 11 bases matching TRBD2. CDR1 is SGHTA and CDR2 is FQGNSA in the germline V gene. CDR3 length: 17 residues. V lost 5 bases to trimming and J lost 5 bases; unmatched junction nucleotides: 11.

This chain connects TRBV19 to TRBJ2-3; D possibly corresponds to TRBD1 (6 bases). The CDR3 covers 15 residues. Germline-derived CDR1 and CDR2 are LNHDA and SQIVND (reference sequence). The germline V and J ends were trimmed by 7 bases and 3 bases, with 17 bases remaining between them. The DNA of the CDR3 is TGTGCCAGTACCCATTCAGGGGATCAAACAGATACGCAGTATTTT. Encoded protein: CASTHSGDQTDTQYF.

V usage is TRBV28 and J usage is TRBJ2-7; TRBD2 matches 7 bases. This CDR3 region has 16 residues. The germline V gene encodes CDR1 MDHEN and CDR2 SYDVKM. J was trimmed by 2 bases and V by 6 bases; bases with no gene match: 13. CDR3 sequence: CASSRDLTGGTYEQYF. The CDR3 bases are TGTGCCAGCAGCCGTGACTTGACGGGAGGCACCTACGAGCAGTACTTC. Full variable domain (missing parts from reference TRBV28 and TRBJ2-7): DVKVTQSSRYLVKRTGEKVFLECVQDMDHENMFWYRQDPGLGLRLIYFSYDVKMKEKGDIPEGYSVSREKKERFSLILESASTNQTSMYLCASSRDLTGGTYEQYFGPGTRLTVT.

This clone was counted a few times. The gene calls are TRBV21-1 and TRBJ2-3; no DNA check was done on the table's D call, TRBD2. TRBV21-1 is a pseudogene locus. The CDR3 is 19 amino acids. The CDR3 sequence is CASSKGPQSGGAWTDTQYF. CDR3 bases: TGTGCCAGCAGCAAAGGCCCACAGTCCGGGGGGGCCTGGACAGATACGCAGTATTTT.

The DNA for the CDR3 is TGTGCCAGCAGCGAATTGACAGTCAAGAGGGGCTACACCTTC. Translation gives CASSELTVKRGYTF. The rearrangement joins TRBV9 to TRBJ1-2; TRBD1 might be the D (5 bases). The CDR3 is 14 residues long. Germline CDR1 SGDLS, CDR2 YYNGEE. V was shortened by 3 bases and J by 8 bases, with 17 bases between the two germline ends.

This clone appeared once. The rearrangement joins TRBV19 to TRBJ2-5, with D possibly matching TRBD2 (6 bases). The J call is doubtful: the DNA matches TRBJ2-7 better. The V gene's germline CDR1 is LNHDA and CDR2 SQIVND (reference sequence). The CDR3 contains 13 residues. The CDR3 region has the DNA TGTGCCAGTAGTAGGGGGGTCTCCTACGAGCAGTACTTC. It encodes CASSRGVSYEQYF.

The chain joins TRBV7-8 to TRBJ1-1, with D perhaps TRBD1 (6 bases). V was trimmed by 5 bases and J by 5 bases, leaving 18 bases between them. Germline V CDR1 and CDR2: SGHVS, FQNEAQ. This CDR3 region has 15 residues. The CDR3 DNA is TGTGCCAGCAGCAAATTTGGACAGTTGGGTACTGAAGCTTTCTTT. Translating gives CASSKFGQLGTEAFF.